Listed below are T cell receptor beta chains from one sample, sequenced in a study of cytomegalovirus exposure and HLA in healthy donors. Generated by immunoSEQ multiplex PCR, the TCRdb table keeps only in-frame clones and is missing some. The table shows some 110,000 clones, with over 60% occurring only once. Sample: PBMCs. Every receptor here comes from a woman aged 18-29 years in good health and CMV-seropositive. The CDR3 runs from the conserved cysteine through the conserved F or W. The order of the fields is V gene, D gene, clone size, J gene, CDR3 DNA, CDR3 protein. D genes are given only for firm matches. Rows may omit the clone size; those that give it use once, few, many or a size class.

TRBV5-1	-	-	TRBJ1-1	TGCGCCAGCAGCCCCGGGGACAACACTCGGGGCACTGAAGCTTTCTTT	CASSPGDNTRGTEAFF
TRBV7-2	-	once	TRBJ2-7	TGTGCCAGCAGCTTACATCAGGGCCCCTACGAGCAGTACTTC	CASSLHQGPYEQYF
TRBV7-9	-	-	TRBJ1-1	TGTGCCAGCAGCTTAAACGGGGTGAACACTGAAGCTTTCTTT	CASSLNGVNTEAFF
TRBV13	-	once	TRBJ2-7	TGTGCCAGCAGCTTAGGGCCGGACGAGCAGTACTTC	CASSLGPDEQYF
TRBV9	TRBD1	-	TRBJ1-2	TGTGCCAGCAGCACCCCCTCCGGGACAGGAGAACCCAACTATGGCTACACCTTC	CASSTPSGTGEPNYGYTF
TRBV5-6	-	once	TRBJ2-1	TGTGCCAGCAGCTTGCCCGCCGCGGCCCATGAGCAGTTCTTC	CASSLPAAAHEQFF
TRBV6-5	-	-	TRBJ1-5	TGTGCCAGTAGTCGGGGGAATCAGAAGCCCCAGCATTTT	CASSRGNQKPQHF
TRBV2	-	-	TRBJ1-1	TGTGCCAGCAGGACCGCGGGGCAGGCAGGCACTGAAGCTTTCTTT	CASRTAGQAGTEAFF
TRBV14	-	-	TRBJ1-5	TGTGCCAGCAGCGAGGGGGTTGGCAATCAGCCCCAGCATTTT	CASSEGVGNQPQHF
TRBV28	-	few	TRBJ1-5	TGTGCCAGCAGTTTCCCAGGGCCCTACAATCAGCCCCAGCATTTT	CASSFPGPYNQPQHF
TRBV19	-	-	TRBJ2-4	TGTGCCAGTAGCCCACGGGTTAGCGGCAAAAACATTCAGTACTTC	CASSPRVSGKNIQYF
TRBV5-1	-	-	TRBJ2-3	TGCGCCAGCAGCTTGGGTGGCGGGTTCACAGATACGCAGTATTTT	CASSLGGGFTDTQYF
TRBV6-1	TRBD1	once	TRBJ1-1	TGTGCCAGCAGGGGACAGAGCTTCACTGAAGCTTTCTTT	CASRGQSFTEAFF
TRBV6-6	TRBD2	-	TRBJ2-7	TGTGCCAGCAGCCCCGAGCGGGAGGGCCCGAACGAGCAGTACTTC	CASSPEREGPNEQYF
TRBV28	-	-	TRBJ2-7	TGTGCCAGCAGCCCACTCTCGAAGAACTACGAGCAGTACTTC	CASSPLSKNYEQYF
TRBV10-2	-	-	TRBJ2-7	TGCGCCAGCAGTGGGAAGACAGCGACGGCCACAAGGGAGCAGTACTTC	CASSGKTATATREQYF
TRBV14	TRBD2	-	TRBJ2-7	TGTGCCAGCAGCGCTAGCGGGAGGAGCTCCTACGAGCAGTACTTC	CASSASGRSSYEQYF
TRBV30	TRBD2	few	TRBJ2-5	TGTGCCTGGGGACTAGCGAAAGAGACCCAGTACTTC	CAWGLAKETQYF
TRBV11-2	-	-	TRBJ2-1	TGTGCCAGCAGCTCCCTTTACGGGGATGAGCAGTTCTTC	CASSSLYGDEQFF
TRBV27	-	once	TRBJ1-1	TGTGCCAGCAGTTTAACGGGGATGAACACTGAAGCTTTCTTT	CASSLTGMNTEAFF
TRBV19	TRBD2	-	TRBJ2-3	TGTGCCAGTAGTAACCGACTAGCAGCAAGCACAGATACGCAGTATTTT	CASSNRLAASTDTQYF
TRBV28	-	-	TRBJ1-2	TGTGCCAGCAGTTCTGGGGGAGGGGGCTATGGCTACACCTTC	CASSSGGGGYGYTF
TRBV7-7	-	-	TRBJ2-1	TGTGCTAGCAGTCTTACTAGCTCTAGCGATGAGCAGTTCTTC	CASSLTSSSDEQFF
TRBV6-6	-	-	TRBJ1-4	TGTGCCAGCAGTTGGGTGGGGAGTAATGAAAAACTGTTTTTT	CASSWVGSNEKLFF
TRBV15	TRBD2	-	TRBJ2-7	TGTGCCACCAGCAGACATAGCGGGAGTAACTCCTACGAGCAGTACTTC	CATSRHSGSNSYEQYF
TRBV11-2	-	-	TRBJ1-3	TGTGCCAGCAGCTTGGAGGGGTATACTGGAAACACCATATATTTT	CASSLEGYTGNTIYF
TRBV19	TRBD2	-	TRBJ2-7	TGTGCCAGTAGTACCACCGGGACTAGCTACGAGCAGTACTTC	CASSTTGTSYEQYF
TRBV6-6	-	few	TRBJ2-3	TGTGCCAGCAGTTACTCGAAGGCGCGGGGCACAGATACGCAGTATTTT	CASSYSKARGTDTQYF
TRBV6-1	TRBD2	-	TRBJ2-1	TGTGCCAGCAGTGCCAACGGACTAGCATCCTACAATGAGCAGTTCTTC	CASSANGLASYNEQFF
TRBV19	-	-	TRBJ1-5	TGTGCCAGTATTTCTCACGCAGCGGGGAATCAGCCCCAGCATTTT	CASISHAAGNQPQHF
TRBV19	-	-	TRBJ1-2	TGTGCCAGTAGTATTTTGAACAGCTACTATGGCTACACCTTC	CASSILNSYYGYTF